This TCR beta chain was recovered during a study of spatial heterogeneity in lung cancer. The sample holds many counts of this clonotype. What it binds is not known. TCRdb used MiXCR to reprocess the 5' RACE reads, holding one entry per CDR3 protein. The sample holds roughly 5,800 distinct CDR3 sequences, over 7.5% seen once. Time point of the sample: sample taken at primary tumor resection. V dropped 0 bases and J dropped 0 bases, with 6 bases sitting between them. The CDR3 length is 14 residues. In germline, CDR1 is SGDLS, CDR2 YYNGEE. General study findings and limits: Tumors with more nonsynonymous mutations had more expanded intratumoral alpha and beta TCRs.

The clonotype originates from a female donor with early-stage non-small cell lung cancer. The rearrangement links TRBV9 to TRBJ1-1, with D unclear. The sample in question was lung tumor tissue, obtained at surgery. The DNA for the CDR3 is TGTGCCAGCAGCGTAGCGTGGGTGAACACTGAAGCTTTCTTT. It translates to CASSVAWVNTEAFF.